Sequencing of this TCR beta chain was carried out in a study of PD-1 blockade in classical Hodgkin lymphoma. Turning to the study itself: Patients were administered nivolumab (3 mg/kg intravenously) every 2 weeks.

Regarding the study as a whole: Patients newly diagnosed and complete responders had comparable baseline diversity. Reports described newly diagnosed patients as having lower baseline TCR diversity than healthy donors.

Turning to this clone: The antigen is unknown.

After autologous stem cell transplantation all patients relapsed, and prior brentuximab vedotin exposure differed between cohorts. Complete response, partial response or progressive disease were the best responses. The table came from immunoSEQ multiplex PCR; TCRdb's copy has only in-frame clones and leaves some out. The sample lists some 95,000 clones, 89% seen once, with around 11% in the top ten. The source material was peripheral blood mononuclear cells (PBMCs), sampled before the second cycle of nivolumab. This clonotype was sampled from a human donor with classical Hodgkin lymphoma.

Here the CDR3 DNA reads TGTGCCAGTAGTGCCTACCATCATAACCGCAATGAGCAGTTCTTC. Translated: CASSAYHHNRNEQFF. This chain uses TRBV19 with TRBJ2-1; D gene ambiguous. CDR3 size: 15 residues. Trimming stripped 5 bases from V and 6 bases from J, with 17 bases between. Germline V lookup: CDR1 LNHDA, CDR2 SQIVND (reference sequence).